The 32 T cell receptor beta chains presented below share a single source sample, sequenced in a study of blood T cells in healthy people across ages. Together with a sample-barcoded 5' primer, a J-beta primer mix was included in a second PCR lasting roughly 6 to 12 cycles. TCRdb re-derived calls from the 5' RACE reads in MiXCR, one entry per CDR3 protein. The repertoire holds some 1.5 million distinct CDR3 sequences, with 28% as singletons. Sequencing input: blood. The receptors stem from a woman aged 25 to 45 in good health.

This chain uses TRBV27 with TRBJ2-4; D might be TRBD1 or TRBD2, each matching 5 bases. Trimming pared 4 bases from V and 6 bases from J, leaving 10 bases between. The CDR3 contains 13 residues. Germline V lookup: CDR1 MNHEY, CDR2 SMNVEV (reference sequence). The CDR3 spells CASSSRDRNIQYF. In DNA, the CDR3 is TGTGCCAGCAGTTCGAGGGACCGAAACATTCAGTACTTC.

This clonotype occurred a few times. The chain couples TRBV24-1 to TRBJ2-3; TRBD2 might be the D (6 bases). CDR1 KGHDR and CDR2 SFDVKD come from the germline V gene. V lost 3 bases and J 0 bases, leaving 9 bases between the germline ends. The CDR3 totals 15 residues. This CDR3 reads CATSDGGYSTDTQYF. The CDR3 DNA follows: TGTGCCACCAGTGATGGGGGGTACAGCACAGATACGCAGTATTTT.

This clonotype was seen a few times. The chain links TRBV5-1 to TRBJ1-3, with a tentative D call TRBD1 (5 bases). The CDR3 totals 16 residues. V was clipped by 0 bases and J by 3 bases, with 13 bases between them. Germline lookup yields CDR1 SGHRS and CDR2 YFSETQ. CDR3 nucleotides: TGCGCCAGCAGCTTGGATGTGGGAGACAGTGGAAACACCATATATTTT. Protein product: CASSLDVGDSGNTIYF.

The rearrangement links TRBV11-2 to TRBJ1-1, with unresolved D. The CDR3 covers 14 residues. The germline V and J ends were trimmed by 2 bases and 2 bases, with 9 bases remaining between them. The germline CDR1 and CDR2 sequences are SGHAT and FQNNGV. This CDR3 reads CASSLYYGNTEAFF. CDR3 nucleotide sequence: TGTGCCAGCAGCTTATATTACGGCAACACTGAAGCTTTCTTT. Filled out from reference TRBV11-2 and TRBJ1-1, the complete variable domain reads EAGVAQSPRYKIIEKRQSVAFWCNPISGHATLYWYQQILGQGPKLLIQFQNNGVVDDSQLPKDRFSAERLKGVDSTLKIQPAKLEDSAVYLCASSLYYGNTEAFFGQGTRLTVV.

As to this clonotype: A much larger clone sits a single nucleotide away, making a read error possible. The chain carries TRBV20-1 and TRBJ2-1, with D unresolved. Germline V gives CDR1 DFQATT, CDR2 SNEGSKA (reference sequence). V lost 3 bases and J lost 5, with 5 bases in between. The CDR3 totals 11 residues. CDR3 in amino acids: CSARENNEQFF. In nucleotides, the CDR3 is TGCAGTGCTAGGGAAAACAATGAGCAGTTCTTC.

This chain uses TRBV7-7 with TRBJ2-1; D is undetermined. Germline V lookup: CDR1 SSHAT, CDR2 FNYEAQ (reference sequence). Trimming took 5 bases from V and 3 from J, leaving 8 bases between them. This CDR3 spans 13 amino acids. The CDR3 DNA sequence: TGTGCCAGCAGCGTTAGCCGCTACAATGAGCAGTTCTTC. It yields the protein CASSVSRYNEQFF. Together with reference TRBV7-7 and TRBJ2-1, the CDR3 gives the full variable domain: GAGVSQSPRYKVTKRGQDVTLRCDPISSHATLYWYQQALGQGPEFLTYFNYEAQPDKSGLPSDRFSAERPEGSISTLTIQRTEQRDSAMYRCASSVSRYNEQFFGPGTRLTVL.

This clonotype has more than one count but fewer than ten. The chain carries TRBV5-1 and TRBJ2-2, with D unresolved. The V gene's germline CDR1 is SGHRS and CDR2 YFSETQ. Trimming pared 2 bases from V and 16 bases from J, leaving 18 bases between. The CDR3 contains 13 residues. The CDR3 here is CASSFRLVGSSFF. In DNA form, the CDR3 reads TGCGCCAGCAGCTTTAGGCTAGTGGGTTCATCGTTTTTT.

This clonotype was detected many times. V gene TRBV7-2 combines with J gene TRBJ2-5; no reliable D call. Germline V gene lookup returns CDR1 SGHTA and CDR2 FQGNSA. There are 13 residues in the CDR3. Deletions cut 6 bases from V and 5 bases from J, with 13 bases between. CDR3 bases: TGTGCCAGCAGTTTCTCTAGTCAGGAGACCCAGTACTTC. It encodes CASSFSSQETQYF.

This clonotype was detected many times. The V gene is TRBV6-1, the J gene TRBJ2-6; D may be TRBD1 (6 bases). This CDR3 is 18 amino acids long. The V end was cut by 6 bases, the J end by 0 bases, with 18 bases between. CDR1 is MNHNS, CDR2 SASEGT, per germline. CDR3 DNA sequence: TGTGCCAGCAGCCAAACGAGGACAGACCTCTCTGGGGCCAACGTCCTGACTTTC. The encoded protein is CASSQTRTDLSGANVLTF.

This chain links TRBV27 with TRBJ2-1; 7 nucleotides align to TRBD1. The CDR3 consists of 15 residues. Germline CDR1 and CDR2: MNHEY and SMNVEV (reference sequence). V gave up 2 bases and J gave up 5 bases; unmatched junction bases: 6. The CDR3 DNA is TGTGCCAGCAGTTTAGGACAGGCCCGCAACAATGAGCAGTTCTTC. Translation: CASSLGQARNNEQFF.

The rearrangement joins TRBV7-2 to TRBJ2-1; D is possibly TRBD1 (6 bases). Germline CDR1 and CDR2: SGHTA and FQGNSA. V lost 2 bases and J 6 bases, leaving 11 bases between the germline ends. CDR3 length: 14 residues. The CDR3 sequence is CASSLLGALNEQFF. Here the CDR3 DNA reads TGTGCCAGCAGCTTACTGGGGGCCCTCAATGAGCAGTTCTTC.

This chain connects TRBV20-1 to TRBJ2-7; 13 bases are a match to TRBD2. The germline gives CDR1 DFQATT, CDR2 SNEGSKA (reference sequence). Trimming at V came to 6 bases and at J to 9 bases, leaving 14 bases not matched to a gene. The CDR3 runs 15 residues. CDR3 residues: CSAKRPGLAGAVQYF. The DNA for the CDR3 is TGCAGTGCCAAACGCCCAGGACTAGCGGGGGCCGTGCAGTACTTC.

Concerning this clonotype: One junction end does not reproduce the germline sequence, and a read error may be involved. The chain uses TRBV7-9 and TRBJ2-2, with D perhaps matching TRBD2 (5 bases). CDR1 and CDR2 from the germline V gene are SEHNR and FQNEAQ (reference sequence). This CDR3 region has 11 residues. In DNA form, the CDR3 reads TGTGCCAGCAGCTTTTACGGGGAGCCGTTTTTT. The encoded protein is CASSFYGEPFF.

This clonotype has more than one count but fewer than ten. This rearrangement joins TRBV6-5 to TRBJ1-6; TRBD1 matches at 9 bases. Per germline, CDR1 MNHEY and CDR2 SVGAGI. The CDR3 length is 16 residues. J was trimmed by 7 bases and V by 0 bases; bases with no gene match: 4. CDR3 bases: TGTGCCAGCAGTTACTCGACAGGGGGTCGGAATTCACCCCTCCACTTT. Residues: CASSYSTGGRNSPLHF.

This clonotype appeared a few times. Relative to the germline gene, one junction end is altered; a read error may explain this. The CDR3 here is CASSLAVSYCYTF. The CDR3 DNA is TGCGCCAGCAGCTTGGCGGTCTCCTATTGCTACACCTTC. V usage is TRBV5-1 and J usage is TRBJ1-2; no reliable D call. The CDR3 runs 13 residues. The germline V gene encodes CDR1 SGHRS and CDR2 YFSETQ.

As regards this clonotype: A single base separates this from a much larger clone, so it may be a read error. The V call is TRBV9, the J call TRBJ2-1; D unresolved. The germline V gene has CDR1 SGDLS and CDR2 YYNGEE. This CDR3 spans 13 amino acids. In nucleotides, the CDR3 is TGTGCCAACAGCCTAGATACTGTGGGGATGCAGTTCTTC. Translating gives CANSLDTVGMQFF.

This clonotype came up many times. The chain carries TRBV29-1 and TRBJ2-1; tentatively, D is TRBD1 (6 bases). V was shortened by 2 bases and J by 5 bases, with 7 bases between the two germline ends. Germline CDR1 SQVTM, CDR2 ANQGSEA. This CDR3 is built from 12 residues. Written as DNA, the CDR3 is TGCAGCGTTGAATGGACAGACAATGAGCAGTTCTTC. It specifies CSVEWTDNEQFF.

This clonotype was observed a few times. V gene TRBV7-8 combines with J gene TRBJ2-1, with 7 bases fitting TRBD2. CDR1 SGHVS and CDR2 FQNEAQ come from the germline V gene. V lost 2 bases to trimming and J lost 0 bases; unmatched junction nucleotides: 4. CDR3 length: 16 residues. CDR3 sequence reads: CASSLNRGGSYNEQFF. In DNA, the CDR3 is TGTGCCAGCAGCTTAAATCGCGGGGGCTCCTACAATGAGCAGTTCTTC.

At least ten counts were recorded for this clonotype. This chain links TRBV6-5 with TRBJ2-7; the match to TRBD2 covers 7 bases. The length of the CDR3 is 14 residues. V lost 7 bases and J lost 0; bases outside the gene matches: 6. CDR1 and CDR2 from the germline V gene are MNHEY and SVGAGI. The chain's CDR3 is CASTGGRSSYEQYF. CDR3 bases: TGTGCCAGCACCGGCGGGAGAAGCTCCTACGAGCAGTACTTC.

This clonotype was found a few times. This rearrangement joins TRBV5-1 to TRBJ2-7, with TRBD2 matching over 8 bases. CDR3 length: 15 residues. V trimming: 3 bases; J trimming: 9 bases; junction bases outside the gene matches: 14. Germline loops: CDR1 SGHRS, CDR2 YFSETQ. The DNA of the CDR3 is TGCGCCAGCAGCTCCGGGACTAGGAACCTACGAGGGCAGTACTTC. Protein sequence: CASSSGTRNLRGQYF. Full variable domain (remainder filled in from reference TRBV5-1 and TRBJ2-7): KAGVTQTPRYLIKTRGQQVTLSCSPISGHRSVSWYQQTPGQGLQFLFEYFSETQRNKGNFPGRFSGRQFSNSRSEMNVSTLELGDSALYLCASSSGTRNLRGQYFGPGTRLTVT.

The rearrangement joins TRBV20-1 to TRBJ2-3, with TRBD1 identical over 9 bases. This CDR3 has 14 residues. The junction had 4 bases not matched to a gene; V was cut back by 3 bases and J by 3 bases. Germline-derived CDR1 and CDR2 are DFQATT and SNEGSKA (reference sequence). The CDR3, as DNA: TGCAGTGCTAGTAGGACAGGGGTTACAGATACGCAGTATTTT. It encodes CSASRTGVTDTQYF.

This clonotype was found a few times. The chain carries TRBV25-1 and TRBJ2-5; possibly TRBD2 for D (5 bases). The CDR3 is made up of 17 amino acids. The germline V gene encodes CDR1 MGHDK and CDR2 SYGVNS. Trimming took off 4 bases at V and 11 bases at J, with 29 bases between the two ends. Here the CDR3 DNA reads TGTGCCAGCAGTGGCTTAGGGCCGCCCACGGGGTACAATGAGCAGTACTTC. Translated, it gives CASSGLGPPTGYNEQYF. The entire variable domain, with the rest obtained from reference TRBV25-1 and TRBJ2-5, is as follows: EADIYQTPRYLVIGTGKKITLECSQTMGHDKMYWYQQDPGMELHLIHYSYGVNSTEKGDLSSESTVSRIRTEHFPLTLESARPSHTSQYLCASSGLGPPTGYNEQYFGPGTRLLVL.

With regard to this clonotype: A single base separates this from a much larger clone, so it may be a read error. The V gene is TRBV5-1, the J gene TRBJ2-7; D is perhaps TRBD2 (5 bases). V lost 0 bases and J lost 2, with 12 bases in between. CDR3 length: 15 amino acids. Germline CDR1 is SGHRS and CDR2 is YFSETQ. The CDR3 sequence is CASSLGSEQTYEQYF. The CDR3, as DNA: TGCGCCAGCAGCTTGGGTAGCGAACAAACCTACGAGCAGTACTTC.

This clonotype was counted only a few times. The chain is built from TRBV7-2 and TRBJ2-3; D unclear. V gave up 2 bases and J gave up 3 bases, with 15 bases separating them. CDR3 length equals 16 residues. The germline CDR1 and CDR2 sequences are SGHTA and FQGNSA. CDR3: CASSLFPRVTTDTQYF. CDR3 in DNA: TGTGCCAGCAGCTTATTCCCTCGTGTGACAACAGATACGCAGTATTTT. Using reference TRBV7-2 and TRBJ2-3 for the parts outside the CDR3, the full variable domain is GAGVSQSPSNKVTEKGKDVELRCDPISGHTALYWYRQSLGQGLEFLIYFQGNSAPDKSGLPSDRFSAERTGGSVSTLTIQRTQQEDSAVYLCASSLFPRVTTDTQYFGPGTRLTVL.

The V call is TRBV5-5, the J call TRBJ2-6, with D perhaps given as TRBD1 or TRBD2 (6 bases each). This CDR3 is built from 15 residues. V lost 2 bases to trimming and J lost 4 bases, with 10 bases between them. Germline CDR1 reads SGHKS; CDR2 reads YYEKEE (reference sequence). The DNA for the CDR3 is TGTGCCAGCAGCTTTCGGGGGCTGGGGGCCAACGTCCTGACTTTC. It translates to CASSFRGLGANVLTF.

The CDR3 protein is CAWSSRGEEAFF. The CDR3 DNA follows: TGTGCCTGGAGTAGTAGGGGGGAAGAAGCTTTCTTT. This sequence joins TRBV30 and TRBJ1-1, with D perhaps matching TRBD1 (6 bases). Germline CDR1 is GTSNPN and CDR2 is SVGIG (reference sequence). CDR3 length equals 12 residues. With 2 bases removed from V and 8 bases from J, the gap between germline ends came to 12 bases. Full variable domain (missing parts from reference TRBV30 and TRBJ1-1): SQTIHQWPATLVQPVGSPLSLECTVEGTSNPNLYWYRQAAGRGLQLLFYSVGIGQISSEVPQNLSASRPQDRQFILSSKKLLLSDSGFYLCAWSSRGEEAFFGQGTRLTVV.

The genes are TRBV12-3 or TRBV12-4 and TRBJ1-1; D remains unclear. Trimming cost V 3 bases and J 5 bases, with 16 bases left between them. This CDR3 is 15 amino acids long. DNA for the CDR3: TGTGCCAGCAGTTTTCTCACGACTGGGGTGACTGAAGCTTTCTTT. It codes for CASSFLTTGVTEAFF.

This clonotype appeared once. The chain couples TRBV27 to TRBJ2-3; 7 positions match TRBD1. V dropped 5 bases and J dropped 2; count of bases not matched to a gene: 16. Per germline, CDR1 MNHEY and CDR2 SMNVEV (reference sequence). CDR3 length: 18 residues. The CDR3 protein is CASSQITYSGQPTDTQYF. The CDR3 DNA reads as TGTGCCAGCAGTCAAATCACCTACTCGGGACAGCCCACAGATACGCAGTATTTT.

This clonotype turned up a few times. The chain joins TRBV29-1 to TRBJ2-7; D is possibly TRBD1 or TRBD2 (5 bases each). The last part of the DNA fits TRBJ2-5 better; the J call may be wrong. The length of the CDR3 is 14 residues. Per germline, CDR1 SQVTM and CDR2 ANQGSEA. CDR3 nucleotide sequence: TGCAGCGTCCTGGGGGTCTCCTCCCCTGAGACCCAGTACTTC. It specifies CSVLGVSSPETQYF.

The genes are TRBV6-5 and TRBJ1-2, with a possible D match to TRBD1 (5 bases). Deletions cut 10 bases from V and 3 bases from J, with 15 bases between. Germline CDR1 and CDR2: MNHEY and SVGAGI. This CDR3 comprises 13 residues. Here the CDR3 DNA reads TGTGCCACCTCCCGGGACGGACACTATGGCTACACCTTC. Translated: CATSRDGHYGYTF.

This clonotype was seen a few times. This chain links TRBV27 with TRBJ1-5; TRBD1 agrees at 8 bases. J was trimmed by 3 bases and V by 5 bases; bases with no gene match: 12. The CDR3 extends over 17 amino acids. Germline CDR1 MNHEY, CDR2 SMNVEV (reference sequence). This chain's CDR3 is CASSPSTGTGLNQPQHF. CDR3 in DNA: TGTGCCAGCAGTCCCTCTACCGGGACAGGTCTCAATCAGCCCCAGCATTTT.

In this sample, this clonotype turned up many times. CDR3 sequence: CASTSVGQNTYEQYF. The CDR3 nucleotides read TGTGCCAGCACCTCAGTGGGACAGAACACCTACGAGCAGTACTTC. J is TRBJ2-7 and V is TRBV6-5, with TRBD1 identical over 7 bases. The ends lost 7 bases at V and 2 bases at J; junction bases unmatched: 11. CDR1 and CDR2 from the germline V gene are MNHEY and SVGAGI. The CDR3 covers 15 residues.